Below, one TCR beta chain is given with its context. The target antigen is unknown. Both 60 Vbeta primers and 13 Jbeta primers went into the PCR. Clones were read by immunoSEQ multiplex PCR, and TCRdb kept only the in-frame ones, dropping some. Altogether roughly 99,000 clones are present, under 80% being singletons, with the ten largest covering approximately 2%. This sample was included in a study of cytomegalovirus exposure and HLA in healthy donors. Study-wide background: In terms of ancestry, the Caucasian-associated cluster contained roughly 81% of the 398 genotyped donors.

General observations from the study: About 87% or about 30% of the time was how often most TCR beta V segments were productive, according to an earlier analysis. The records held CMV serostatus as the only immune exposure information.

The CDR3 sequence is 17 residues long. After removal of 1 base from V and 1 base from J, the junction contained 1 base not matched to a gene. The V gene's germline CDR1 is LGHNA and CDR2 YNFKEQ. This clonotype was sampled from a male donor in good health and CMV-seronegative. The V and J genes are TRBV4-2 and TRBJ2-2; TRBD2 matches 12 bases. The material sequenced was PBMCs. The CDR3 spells CASSQGLAGENTGELFF. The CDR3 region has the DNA TGTGCCAGCAGCCAAGGACTAGCGGGGGAGAACACCGGGGAGCTGTTTTTT.